Listed here are 11 T cell receptor beta chains from one sample, sequenced in a study of regulatory T cells in long-lasting Graves disease. The time point was: newly diagnosed GD, antithyroid drugs for less than 3 months. Following extraction of RNA from PBMCs, that RNA was used to make the TCR library. Researchers made TCR beta libraries by using iRepertoire HTBI primers and running Arm-PCR on CDR3 regions. TCRdb used MiXCR to reprocess the multiplex PCR reads, holding one entry per CDR3 protein. The sample has 420,000 or so distinct CDR3 sequences, 16% seen once. The same sample was also used in a study of T cells in Graves' hyperthyroidism and ophthalmopathy.

The sequencing used peripheral blood mononuclear cells (PBMCs), collected at new diagnosis, from a patient treated with antithyroid drugs. Source of these receptors: a woman in her late teens or twenties with Graves disease.

This clonotype occurred once. A single base separates this from a much larger clone, so it may be a read error. CDR3 in DNA: TGTGCCAGCAGTAGGACAGAATGGGACACTGAAGCTTTCTTT. Translating gives CASSRTEWDTEAFF. The chain couples TRBV6-1 to TRBJ1-1, with D possibly being TRBD1 (6 bases). Trimming removed 5 bases from V and 3 bases from J, with 13 bases in between. Per germline, CDR1 MNHNS and CDR2 SASEGT. This CDR3 is built from 14 residues.

This clonotype was seen more than once but under ten times. V usage is TRBV30 and J usage is TRBJ1-1; D is perhaps TRBD1 (5 bases). Germline V lookup: CDR1 GTSNPN, CDR2 SVGIG (reference sequence). The CDR3 consists of 14 residues. V was shortened by 0 bases and J by 8 bases, with 16 bases between the two germline ends. CDR3 DNA sequence: TGTGCCTGGAGTGTGGGGGTAGTTTACAGGGAAGCTTTCTTT. This encodes CAWSVGVVYREAFF.

V gene TRBV29-1 combines with J gene TRBJ1-2; D possibly corresponds to TRBD1 (5 bases). V lost 6 bases, J lost 2 bases, and 13 bases lay in between. The CDR3 sequence is 13 residues long. CDR1 and CDR2 (germline): SQVTM, ANQGSEA. The DNA of the CDR3 is TGCAGCGTGCGCACAGGATCGAACTATGGCTACACCTTC. Translation: CSVRTGSNYGYTF.

A remark on this clonotype: Possible read error: a much larger clone is one base away. The chain joins TRBV2 to TRBJ2-5; 8 nucleotides agree with TRBD2. The CDR3 runs to 14 residues. Germline V gene sequence: CDR1 SNHLY, CDR2 FYNNEI. V dropped 5 bases and J dropped 11; count of bases not matched to a gene: 13. The CDR3 protein is CASSSSGPYNEQYF. The CDR3 bases are TGTGCCAGCAGTTCTAGCGGGCCGTACAATGAGCAGTACTTC.

V and J are TRBV12-3 or TRBV12-4 and TRBJ1-5; D is unresolved. The CDR3 runs to 12 residues. Trimming removed 3 bases from V and 6 bases from J, with 6 bases in between. CDR3 loop: CASSFGAQPQHF. The CDR3 DNA is TGTGCCAGCAGTTTTGGAGCTCAGCCCCAGCATTTT.

Many counts were recorded for this clonotype. The chain uses TRBV27 and TRBJ2-5; TRBD2 matches at 7 bases. J was trimmed by 7 bases and V by 3 bases; bases with no gene match: 5. Germline loops: CDR1 MNHEY, CDR2 SMNVEV (reference sequence). The CDR3 is 13 amino acids. The CDR3 sequence: CASSFGGSGTQYF. DNA for the CDR3: TGTGCCAGCAGTTTCGGGGGGTCTGGGACCCAGTACTTC.

This clonotype was counted between two and nine times. The chain carries TRBV11-2 and TRBJ2-5; no firm D call. The CDR3 loop spans 14 amino acids. Germline-derived CDR1 and CDR2 are SGHAT and FQNNGV. Trimming pared 2 bases from V and 4 bases from J, leaving 11 bases between. CDR3 loop: CASSLFAPGETQYF. CDR3 sequence (DNA): TGTGCCAGCAGCTTATTTGCCCCCGGAGAGACCCAGTACTTC.

Details on this clonotype: A read error may produce the germline difference seen at one junction end. V usage is TRBV20-1 and J usage is TRBJ1-1; D is possibly TRBD1 (6 bases). CDR1 is DFQATT and CDR2 is SNEGSKA in the germline V gene (reference sequence). The CDR3 length is 14 residues. In DNA form, the CDR3 reads TGCAGTGGATCAACTTGGGGGCGTTCGTGGGGAGCTTCCTTT. Amino acid sequence: CSGSTWGRSWGASF.

This clonotype was seen many times. The chain is built from TRBV24-1 and TRBJ1-1; 10 nucleotides agree with TRBD1. This CDR3 is 17 amino acids long. Trimming cost V 2 bases and J 5 bases; bases outside gene matches: 10. From germline, CDR1 is KGHDR and CDR2 SFDVKD. CDR3 nucleotide sequence: TGTGCCACCAGTGATTCGAGACAGGGGGCTATCGGAACTGAAGCTTTCTTT. It encodes CATSDSRQGAIGTEAFF.

This clonotype was counted at least ten times. The V and J genes are TRBV11-3 and TRBJ1-1, with D unclear. Germline CDR1 and CDR2: SGHNT and YENEEA. V lost 0 bases to trimming and J lost 4 bases, with 15 bases between them. CDR3 size: 16 residues. The DNA of the CDR3 is TGTGCCAGCAGCTTAGAGTCAAGGGATAGCGGCACTGAAGCTTTCTTT. Protein product: CASSLESRDSGTEAFF.

In DNA form, the CDR3 reads TGCAGTGCTCATAGGGGTGCTGAAGCTTTCTTT. Translation gives CSAHRGAEAFF. This chain uses TRBV20-1 with TRBJ1-1; TRBD1 might be the D (5 bases). This CDR3 has 11 residues. Germline V gene lookup returns CDR1 DFQATT and CDR2 SNEGSKA (reference sequence). Trimming left V 5 bases short and J 6 bases short, with 10 bases between.